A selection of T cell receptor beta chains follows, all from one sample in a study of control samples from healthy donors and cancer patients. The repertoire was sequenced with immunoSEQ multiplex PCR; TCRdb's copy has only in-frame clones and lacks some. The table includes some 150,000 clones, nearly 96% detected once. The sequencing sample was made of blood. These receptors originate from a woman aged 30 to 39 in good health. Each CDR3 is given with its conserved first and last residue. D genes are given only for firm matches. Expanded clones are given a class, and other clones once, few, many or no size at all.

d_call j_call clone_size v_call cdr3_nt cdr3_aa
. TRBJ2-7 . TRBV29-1 TGCAGCGTTGAAGCCCGGGACTACGAGCAGTACTTC CSVEARDYEQYF
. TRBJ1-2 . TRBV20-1 TGCAGTGTTTTGGACTATGGCTACACCTTC CSVLDYGYTF
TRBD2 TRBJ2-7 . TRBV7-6 TGTGCCAGCAGCCCGGAGGCTAGCGGTTCCTACGAGCAGTACTTC CASSPEASGSYEQYF
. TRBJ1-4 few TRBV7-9 TGTGCCAGCAGCTCCCTCGGGGCCACTAATGAAAAACTGTTTTTT CASSSLGATNEKLFF
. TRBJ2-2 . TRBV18 TGTGCCAGCTCCGACAGAAGGGCCGGGGAGCTGTTTTTT CASSDRRAGELFF
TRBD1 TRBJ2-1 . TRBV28 TGTGCCAGCAGTTCGGACAGGACACCTTTACACAATGAGCAGTTCTTC CASSSDRTPLHNEQFF
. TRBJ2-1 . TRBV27 TGTGCCAGCAGTTTACGACGGCAAACATCTTACAATGAGCAGTTCTTC CASSLRRQTSYNEQFF
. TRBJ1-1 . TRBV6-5 TGTGCCAGCAGTTACTCGGGGGGGGGCACTGAAGCTTTCTTT CASSYSGGGTEAFF
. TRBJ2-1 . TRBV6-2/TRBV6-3 TGTGCCAGCAGTTACAATCTCGGGACTGGCAATGAGCAGTTCTTC CASSYNLGTGNEQFF
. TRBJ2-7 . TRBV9 TGTGCCAGCAGCGAGGGAGAATTAATCCCCCACGAGCAGTACTTC CASSEGELIPHEQYF
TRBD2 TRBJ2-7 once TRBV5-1 TGCGCCAGCAGCATAGGGTGGGCTAGCGGGAGCTACGAGCAGTACTTC CASSIGWASGSYEQYF
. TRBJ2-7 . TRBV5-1 TGCGCCAGCAGCTTGGCCCCGGGCAGCCTCTCCTACGAGCAGTACTTC CASSLAPGSLSYEQYF
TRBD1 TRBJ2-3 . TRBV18 TGTGCCAGCTCTCCCGGACAGGGGTTGGTAGATACGCAGTATTTT CASSPGQGLVDTQYF